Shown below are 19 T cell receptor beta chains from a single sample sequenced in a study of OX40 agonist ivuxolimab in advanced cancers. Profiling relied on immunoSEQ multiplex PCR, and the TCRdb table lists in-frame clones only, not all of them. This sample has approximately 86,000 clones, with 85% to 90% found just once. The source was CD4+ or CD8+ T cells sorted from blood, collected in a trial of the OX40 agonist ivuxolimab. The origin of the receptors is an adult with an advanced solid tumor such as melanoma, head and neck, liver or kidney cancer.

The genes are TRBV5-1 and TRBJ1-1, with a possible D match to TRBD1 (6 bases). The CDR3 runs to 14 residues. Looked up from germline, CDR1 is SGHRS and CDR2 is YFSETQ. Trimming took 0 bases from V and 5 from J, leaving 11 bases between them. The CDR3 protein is CASSLGYRETEAFF. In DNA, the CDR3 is TGCGCCAGCAGCTTGGGATACAGGGAGACTGAAGCTTTCTTT.

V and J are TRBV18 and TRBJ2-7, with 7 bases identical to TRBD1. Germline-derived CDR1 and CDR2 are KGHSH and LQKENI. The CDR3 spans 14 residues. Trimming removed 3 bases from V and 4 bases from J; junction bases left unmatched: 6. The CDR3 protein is CASSPRTGQYEQYF. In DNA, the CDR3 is TGTGCCAGCTCACCCAGGACAGGACAATACGAGCAGTACTTC.

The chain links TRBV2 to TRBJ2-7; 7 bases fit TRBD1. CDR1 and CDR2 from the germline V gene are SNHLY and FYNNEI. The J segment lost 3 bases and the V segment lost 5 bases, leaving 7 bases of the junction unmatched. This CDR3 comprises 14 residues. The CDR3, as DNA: TGTGCCAGCAGTATACCCGGGACAGTCTACGAGCAGTACTTC. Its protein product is CASSIPGTVYEQYF.

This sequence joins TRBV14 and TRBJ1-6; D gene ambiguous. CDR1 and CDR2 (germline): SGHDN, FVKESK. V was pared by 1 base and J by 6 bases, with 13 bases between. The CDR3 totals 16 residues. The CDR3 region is CASSQGGGKFNSPLHF. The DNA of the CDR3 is TGTGCCAGCAGCCAAGGGGGAGGGAAGTTTAATTCACCCCTCCACTTT.

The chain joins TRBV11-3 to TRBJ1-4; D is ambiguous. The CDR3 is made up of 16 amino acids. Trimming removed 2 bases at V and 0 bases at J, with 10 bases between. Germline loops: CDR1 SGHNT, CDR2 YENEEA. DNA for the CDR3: TGTGCCAGCAGCTTATACTCAGTCGCAACTAATGAAAAACTGTTTTTT. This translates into CASSLYSVATNEKLFF. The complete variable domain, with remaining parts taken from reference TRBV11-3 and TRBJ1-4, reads EAGVVQSPRYKIIEKKQPVAFWCNPISGHNTLYWYLQNLGQGPELLIRYENEEAVDDSQLPKDRFSAERLKGVDSTLKIQPAELGDSAVYLCASSLYSVATNEKLFFGSGTQLSVL.

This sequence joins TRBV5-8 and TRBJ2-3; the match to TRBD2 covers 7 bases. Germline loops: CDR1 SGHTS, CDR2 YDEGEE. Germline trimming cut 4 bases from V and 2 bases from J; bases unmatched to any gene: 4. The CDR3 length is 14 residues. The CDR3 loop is CASSRAGPTDTQYF. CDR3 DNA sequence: TGTGCCAGCAGCCGAGCGGGGCCCACAGATACGCAGTATTTT.

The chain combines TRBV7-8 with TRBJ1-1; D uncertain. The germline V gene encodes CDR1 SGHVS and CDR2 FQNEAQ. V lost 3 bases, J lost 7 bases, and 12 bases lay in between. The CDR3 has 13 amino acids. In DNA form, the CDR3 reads TGTGCCAGCAGCTTCCCCTATTCGGGTGAAGCTTTCTTT. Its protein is CASSFPYSGEAFF.

The CDR3 coding sequence is TGTGCCAGCAGCTTAGCACGTGGCCTAGGAGGCGGAGAGACCCAGTACTTC. Translating it yields CASSLARGLGGGETQYF. This sequence joins TRBV7-2 and TRBJ2-5, with TRBD2 as a possible D gene (5 bases). Germline-derived CDR1 and CDR2 are SGHTA and FQGNSA. The CDR3 has 17 amino acids. Trimming took off 0 bases at V and 4 bases at J, with 18 bases between the two ends.

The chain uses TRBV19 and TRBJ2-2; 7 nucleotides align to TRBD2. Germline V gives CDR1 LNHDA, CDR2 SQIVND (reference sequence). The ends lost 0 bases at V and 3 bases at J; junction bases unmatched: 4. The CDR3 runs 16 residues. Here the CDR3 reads CASSIEGGIYTGELFF. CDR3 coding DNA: TGTGCCAGTAGTATAGAGGGGGGGATTTACACCGGGGAGCTGTTTTTT. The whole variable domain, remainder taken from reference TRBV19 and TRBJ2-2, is DGGITQSPKYLFRKEGQNVTLSCEQNLNHDAMYWYRQDPGQGLRLIYYSQIVNDFQKGDIAEGYSVSREKKESFPLTVTSAQKNPTAFYLCASSIEGGIYTGELFFGEGSRLTVL.

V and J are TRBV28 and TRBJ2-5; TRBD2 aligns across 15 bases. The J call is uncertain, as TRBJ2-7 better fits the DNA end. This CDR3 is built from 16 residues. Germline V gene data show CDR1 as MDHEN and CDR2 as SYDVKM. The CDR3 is CASATPGTSGRYEQYF. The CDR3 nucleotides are TGTGCCAGCGCAACTCCGGGGACTAGCGGGAGGTACGAGCAGTACTTC.

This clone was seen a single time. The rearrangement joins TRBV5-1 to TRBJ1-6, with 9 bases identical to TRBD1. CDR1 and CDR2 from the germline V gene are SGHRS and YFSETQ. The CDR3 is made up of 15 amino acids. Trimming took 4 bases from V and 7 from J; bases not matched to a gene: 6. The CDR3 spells CASSATGTGNSPLHF. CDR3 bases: TGCGCCAGCAGCGCGACCGGGACAGGGAATTCACCCCTCCACTTT. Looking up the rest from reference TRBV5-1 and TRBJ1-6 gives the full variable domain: KAGVTQTPRYLIKTRGQQVTLSCSPISGHRSVSWYQQTPGQGLQFLFEYFSETQRNKGNFPGRFSGRQFSNSRSEMNVSTLELGDSALYLCASSATGTGNSPLHFGNGTRLTVT.

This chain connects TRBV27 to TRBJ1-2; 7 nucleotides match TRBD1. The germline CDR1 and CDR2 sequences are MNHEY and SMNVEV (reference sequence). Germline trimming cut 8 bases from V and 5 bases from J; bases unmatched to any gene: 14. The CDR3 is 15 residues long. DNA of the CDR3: TGTGCCAGCGGACAGGACTTTCGTCTAGGGTATGGCTACACCTTC. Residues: CASGQDFRLGYGYTF.

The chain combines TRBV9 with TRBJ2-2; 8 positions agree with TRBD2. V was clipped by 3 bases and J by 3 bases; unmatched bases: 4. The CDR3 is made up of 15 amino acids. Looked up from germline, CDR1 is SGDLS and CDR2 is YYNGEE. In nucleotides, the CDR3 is TGTGCCAGCAGCGGGGGACTAGATTACACCGGGGAGCTGTTTTTT. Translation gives CASSGGLDYTGELFF.

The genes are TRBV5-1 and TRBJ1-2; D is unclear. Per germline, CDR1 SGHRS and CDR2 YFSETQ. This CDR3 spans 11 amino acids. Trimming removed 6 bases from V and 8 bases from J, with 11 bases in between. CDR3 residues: CASKGGLGYTF. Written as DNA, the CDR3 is TGCGCCAGCAAAGGTGGATTAGGCTACACCTTC.

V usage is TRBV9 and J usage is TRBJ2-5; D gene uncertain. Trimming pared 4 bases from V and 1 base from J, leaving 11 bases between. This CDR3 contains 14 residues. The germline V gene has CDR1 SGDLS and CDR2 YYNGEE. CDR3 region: CASSSQVGQETQYF. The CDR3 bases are TGTGCCAGCAGCTCTCAGGTGGGCCAAGAGACCCAGTACTTC. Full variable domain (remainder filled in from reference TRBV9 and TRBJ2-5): DSGVTQTPKHLITATGQRVTLRCSPRSGDLSVYWYQQSLDQGLQFLIQYYNGEERAKGNILERFSAQQFPDLHSELNLSSLELGDSALYFCASSSQVGQETQYFGPGTRLLVL.

CDR3 DNA: TGTGCCAGCAGCCCGGGACAGGGCCGGGGCGGCTACACCTTC. Translated, it gives CASSPGQGRGGYTF. The V call is TRBV5-5, the J call TRBJ1-2; 9 nucleotides line up with TRBD1. The V segment lost 4 bases and the J segment 8 bases; nucleotides outside the gene matches: 9. The CDR3 has 14 residues. Germline assignment: CDR1 SGHKS and CDR2 YYEKEE (reference sequence).

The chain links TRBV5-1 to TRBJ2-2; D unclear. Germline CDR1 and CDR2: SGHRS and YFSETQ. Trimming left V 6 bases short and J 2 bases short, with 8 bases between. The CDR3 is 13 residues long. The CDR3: CASKGLNTGELFF. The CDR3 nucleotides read TGCGCCAGCAAAGGGCTTAACACCGGGGAGCTGTTTTTT.

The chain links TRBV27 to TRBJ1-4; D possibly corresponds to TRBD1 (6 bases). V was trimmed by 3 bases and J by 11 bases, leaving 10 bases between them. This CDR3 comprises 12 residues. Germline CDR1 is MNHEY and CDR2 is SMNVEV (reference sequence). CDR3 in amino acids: CASSFLGGKLFF. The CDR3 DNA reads TGTGCCAGCAGTTTCTTAGGGGGGAAACTGTTTTTT.

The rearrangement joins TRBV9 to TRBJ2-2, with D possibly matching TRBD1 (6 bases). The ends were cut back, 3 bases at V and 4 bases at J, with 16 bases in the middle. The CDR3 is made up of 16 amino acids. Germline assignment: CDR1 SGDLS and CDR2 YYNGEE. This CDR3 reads CASSAPRQGGTGELFF. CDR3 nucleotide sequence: TGTGCCAGCAGCGCCCCGCGCCAAGGGGGCACCGGGGAGCTGTTTTTT.